This T cell receptor (beta chain) was sequenced for a study of blood T cell repertoires in COVID-19. Study overall: There were acute and convalescent COVID-19 samples, and they came from the United States, Italy and Spain. The cDNA or gDNA used as material had been derived from T cells, B-cell-depleted T cells, or PBMCs.

With 6 bases removed from V and 0 bases from J, the gap between germline ends came to 11 bases. The germline CDR1 and CDR2 sequences are LNHNV and YYDKDF (reference sequence). The CDR3 has 15 residues. Repertoires were generated with immunoSEQ multiplex PCR, while TCRdb's copy carries only in-frame clones and drops some. The profile shows more than 250,000 clones, more than 70% of them singletons. This clonotype originated in a woman aged 25 to 45 with COVID-19, enrolled during active disease. J is TRBJ1-4 and V is TRBV15, with D unclear. The sample comprised peripheral blood. CDR3 sequence (DNA): TGTGCCACCAGTCCCACGACACCAACTAATGAAAAACTGTTTTTT. Its protein product is CATSPTTPTNEKLFF.